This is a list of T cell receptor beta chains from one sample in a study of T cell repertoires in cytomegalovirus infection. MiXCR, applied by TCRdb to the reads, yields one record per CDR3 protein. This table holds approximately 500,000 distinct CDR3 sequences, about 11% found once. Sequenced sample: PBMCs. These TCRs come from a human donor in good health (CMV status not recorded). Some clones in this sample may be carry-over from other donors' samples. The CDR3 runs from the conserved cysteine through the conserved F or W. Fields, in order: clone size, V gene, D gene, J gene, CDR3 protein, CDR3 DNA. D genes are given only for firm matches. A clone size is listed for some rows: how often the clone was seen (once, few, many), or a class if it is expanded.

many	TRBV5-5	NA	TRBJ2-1	CASSEGNEQFF	TGTGCCAGCAGCGAGGGAAATGAGCAGTTCTTC
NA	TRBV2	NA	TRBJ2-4	CASSAGPAKNIQYF	TGTGCCAGCAGTGCAGGGCCGGCCAAAAACATTCAGTACTTC
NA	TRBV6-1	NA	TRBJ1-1	CASTTQGSEAFF	TGTGCCAGCACTACACAGGGATCGGAGGCTTTCTTT
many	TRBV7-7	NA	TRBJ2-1	CASSSEILQGTEHDEQFF	TGTGCTAGCAGCTCCGAGATCCTACAGGGAACCGAGCATGATGAGCAGTTCTTC
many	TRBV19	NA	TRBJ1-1	CASSIEPGEGPNTEAFF	TGTGCCAGTAGTATAGAGCCGGGGGAGGGGCCGAACACTGAAGCTTTCTTT
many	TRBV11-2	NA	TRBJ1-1	CASSRRGLRNTEAFF	TGTGCCAGCAGCCGCCGAGGGCTCCGGAACACTGAAGCTTTCTTT
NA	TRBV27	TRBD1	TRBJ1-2	CASSQRQGGVYGYTF	TGTGCCAGCAGTCAGAGACAGGGGGGGGTCTATGGCTACACCTTC
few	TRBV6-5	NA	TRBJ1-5	CASSRGAATGQPQHF	TGTGCCAGCAGTCGCGGGGCGGCGACGGGTCAGCCCCAGCATTTT
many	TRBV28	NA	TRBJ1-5	CASVGSNQPQHF	TGTGCCAGCGTCGGGAGCAATCAGCCCCAGCATTTT
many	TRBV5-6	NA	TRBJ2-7	CASTPGTSYEQYF	TGTGCCAGCACCCCAGGGACCTCCTACGAGCAGTACTTC
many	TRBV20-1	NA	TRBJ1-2	CSAPDMSFNYGYTF	TGCAGTGCTCCGGACATGAGTTTTAACTATGGCTACACCTTC
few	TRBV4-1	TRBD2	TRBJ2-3	CASSQLGTSGRGNTQYF	TGCGCCAGCAGCCAACTCGGGACTAGCGGGAGAGGGAATACGCAGTATTTT
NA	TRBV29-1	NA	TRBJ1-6	CSVRRSHNSPLHF	TGCAGCGTTAGGAGGTCCCATAATTCACCCCTCCACTTT
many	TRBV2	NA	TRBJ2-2	CASSGLGPGETGELFF	TGTGCCAGCAGTGGTCTCGGTCCAGGGGAAACCGGGGAGCTGTTTTTT
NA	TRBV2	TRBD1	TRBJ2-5	CASYRGRETQYF	TGTGCCAGCTACAGGGGGAGGGAGACCCAGTACTTC
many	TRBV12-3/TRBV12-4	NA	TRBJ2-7	CASTRPPGEQYF	TGTGCCAGTACCAGACCGCCGGGGGAGCAGTACTTC
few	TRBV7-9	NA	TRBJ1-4	CASRGGAANEKLFF	TGTGCCAGCCGAGGGGGGGCAGCTAATGAAAAACTGTTTTTT
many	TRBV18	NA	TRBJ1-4	CASSRIRGNEKLFF	TGTGCCAGCTCACGCATCCGGGGGAATGAAAAACTGTTTTTT
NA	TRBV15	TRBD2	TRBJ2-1	CATSRDITLRGDNEQFF	TGTGCCACCAGCAGAGATATCACCTTGCGGGGGGACAATGAGCAGTTCTTC
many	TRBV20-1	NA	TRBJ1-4	CSADGSNEKLFF	TGCAGTGCGGATGGAAGTAATGAAAAACTGTTTTTT
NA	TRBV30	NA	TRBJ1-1	CAWSFGGGVTEAFF	TGTGCCTGGAGTTTTGGGGGGGGAGTCACTGAAGCTTTCTTT
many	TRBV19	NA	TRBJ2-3	CASSPESGDTQYF	TGTGCCAGTAGTCCTGAGAGCGGAGATACGCAGTATTTT
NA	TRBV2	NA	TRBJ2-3	CASSEVGGARMYGDTQYF	TGTGCCAGCAGTGAAGTTGGGGGGGCACGAATGTATGGGGATACGCAGTATTTT
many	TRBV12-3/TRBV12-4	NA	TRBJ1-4	CASIRGRGNEKLFF	TGTGCCAGCATACGAGGACGGGGAAATGAAAAACTGTTTTTT
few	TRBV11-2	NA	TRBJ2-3	CASSRPPVGTSTDTQYF	TGTGCCAGCAGCAGACCCCCGGTGGGCACTAGCACAGATACGCAGTATTTT
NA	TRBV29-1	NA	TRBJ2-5	CSVGTGIRGETQYF	TGCAGCGTTGGAACAGGAATAAGGGGAGAGACCCAGTACTTC
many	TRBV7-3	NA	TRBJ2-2	CASSYDATGELFF	TGTGCCAGCAGCTACGATGCTACCGGGGAGCTGTTTTTT
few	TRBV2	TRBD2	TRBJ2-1	CASRRAGGGNEQFF	TGTGCCAGCAGGCGAGCGGGGGGGGGCAATGAGCAGTTCTTC
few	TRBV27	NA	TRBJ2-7	CASSGGGKRYEQYF	TGTGCCAGCAGCGGGGGCGGGAAAAGATACGAGCAGTACTTC
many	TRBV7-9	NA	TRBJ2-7	CASSWEIGALEQYF	TGTGCCAGCAGCTGGGAAATTGGGGCCCTCGAGCAGTACTTC
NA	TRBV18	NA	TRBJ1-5	CASSSFRDQPQHF	TGTGCCAGCTCTTCCTTCAGGGATCAGCCCCAGCATTTT
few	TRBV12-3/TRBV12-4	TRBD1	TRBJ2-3	CASRRGGGYTQYF	TGTGCCAGCAGGAGAGGGGGCGGGTATACGCAGTATTTT
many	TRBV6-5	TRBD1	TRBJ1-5	CASSKTGASNQPQHF	TGTGCCAGCAGCAAGACAGGGGCTAGCAATCAGCCCCAGCATTTT
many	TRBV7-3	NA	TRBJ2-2	CASSLSRDDGELFF	TGTGCCAGCAGCTTATCCAGGGACGACGGGGAGCTGTTTTTT
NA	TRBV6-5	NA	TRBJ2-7	CASSADQAPYEQYF	TGTGCCAGCAGCGCGGACCAGGCACCCTACGAGCAGTACTTC
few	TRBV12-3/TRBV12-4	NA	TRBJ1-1	CASSPGARRTEAFF	TGTGCCAGCAGCCCAGGGGCTCGTCGCACTGAAGCTTTCTTT
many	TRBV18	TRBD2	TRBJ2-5	CASSPPMSGSWQETQYF	TGTGCCAGCTCACCACCGATGAGCGGGAGTTGGCAAGAGACCCAGTACTTC
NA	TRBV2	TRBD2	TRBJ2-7	CASSPTSGSPFQYF	TGTGCCAGCAGTCCTACTAGCGGGAGCCCTTTCCAGTACTTC
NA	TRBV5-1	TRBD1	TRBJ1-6	CASSLAGTGRSPLHF	TGCGCCAGCAGCTTGGCTGGGACAGGGCGTTCACCCCTCCACTTT
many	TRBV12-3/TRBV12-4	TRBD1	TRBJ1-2	CASTFDRGAFHGYTF	TGTGCCAGCACCTTCGACAGGGGGGCGTTCCATGGCTACACCTTC
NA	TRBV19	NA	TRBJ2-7	CASRPRGQTYEQYF	TGTGCCAGTAGGCCGAGAGGACAGACGTACGAGCAGTACTTC
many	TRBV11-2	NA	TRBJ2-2	CASRPTGELFF	TGTGCCAGCAGACCGACCGGGGAGCTGTTTTTT
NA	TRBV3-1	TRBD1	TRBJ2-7	CASSHWDREYEQYF	TGTGCCAGCAGCCATTGGGACAGGGAATACGAGCAGTACTTC
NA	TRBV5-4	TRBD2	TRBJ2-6	CASSLRGGASGANVLTF	TGTGCCAGCAGCTTGCGGGGGGGGGCCTCTGGGGCCAACGTCCTGACTTTC
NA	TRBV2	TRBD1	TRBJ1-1	CASSAQGANTEAFF	TGTGCCAGCAGTGCACAGGGGGCTAACACTGAAGCTTTCTTT
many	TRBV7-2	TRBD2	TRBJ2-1	CASSFDAGRGNEQFF	TGTGCCAGCAGCTTTGATGCCGGGAGGGGCAATGAGCAGTTCTTC
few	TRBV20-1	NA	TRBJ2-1	CSASDSSSSYNEQFF	TGCAGTGCTTCCGACAGCAGTAGCTCCTACAATGAGCAGTTCTTC
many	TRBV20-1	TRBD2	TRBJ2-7	CSARDQGAGGREQYF	TGCAGTGCTAGAGATCAAGGAGCGGGAGGGCGGGAGCAGTACTTC
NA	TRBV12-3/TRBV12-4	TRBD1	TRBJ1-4	CASSPWTGGKEKLFF	TGTGCCAGCAGTCCTTGGACAGGGGGCAAAGAAAAACTGTTTTTT
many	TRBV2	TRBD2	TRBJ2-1	CASRVLAGGSNEQFF	TGTGCCAGCAGAGTTCTAGCGGGAGGGTCGAATGAGCAGTTCTTC
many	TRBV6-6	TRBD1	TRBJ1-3	CASSLGQGAAGNTIYF	TGTGCCAGCAGCCTAGGACAGGGTGCGGCTGGAAACACCATATATTTT
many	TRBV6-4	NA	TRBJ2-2	CASSDPNTGELFF	TGTGCCAGCAGTGACCCGAACACCGGGGAGCTGTTTTTT
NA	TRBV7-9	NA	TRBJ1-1	CASSLVGTNTEAFF	TGTGCCAGCAGCTTAGTAGGGACGAACACTGAAGCTTTCTTT
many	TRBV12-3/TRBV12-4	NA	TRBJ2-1	CASSPQGGGSGSEQFF	TGTGCCAGCAGTCCCCAGGGGGGCGGGAGCGGGAGTGAGCAGTTCTTC
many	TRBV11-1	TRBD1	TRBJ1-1	CASSLAPTGGPEAFF	TGTGCCAGCAGCCTAGCCCCGACAGGGGGTCCTGAAGCTTTCTTT